This T cell receptor beta chain was captured in a study of shared clonotypes between healthy human individuals. In the authors' methods: Junction-only immunoSEQ data arrived without quality scores, meaning filtering differed. Using immunoSEQ multiplex PCR, the repertoire was profiled, and TCRdb retains in-frame clones only, with some absent. Clone size and V and J calls were adopted from that table, with D and trimming inferred from the DNA. The repertoire holds roughly 510,000 clones, with about 75% as singletons. This clonotype was obtained from a woman aged 40-49 years in good health. Some clones in this sample may be carry-over from other donors' samples. Specimen: PBMCs.

As DNA, the CDR3 is TGTGCCAGCAGGGGGGCGGGGACTAGCGCCTACAATGAGCAGTTCTTC. Amino acid sequence: CASRGAGTSAYNEQFF. The chain carries TRBV2 and TRBJ2-1; 10 nucleotides match TRBD2. The germline gives CDR1 SNHLY, CDR2 FYNNEI. This CDR3 contains 16 residues. The J segment lost 2 bases and the V segment lost 6 bases, leaving 7 bases of the junction unmatched.